These 17 T cell receptor beta chains were sequenced from one sample in a study of blood T cell repertoires in COVID-19. The data were produced by immunoSEQ multiplex PCR, yet TCRdb's version contains in-frame clones alone and is incomplete. Here the sample spans 110,000 to 150,000 clones, approximately 87% being singletons. The specimen sequenced was peripheral blood. The receptors come from a woman aged 35 to 49 with acute or convalescent COVID-19.

The chain couples TRBV6-5 to TRBJ1-4; 11 bases match TRBD1. V gave up 5 bases and J gave up 8 bases; unmatched junction bases: 7. The germline V gene encodes CDR1 MNHEY and CDR2 SVGAGI. The CDR3 runs 15 residues. CDR3 nucleotides: TGTGCCAGCAGTCTAGACGGGACAGGGGGGGAAAAACTGTTTTTT. Amino acid sequence: CASSLDGTGGEKLFF.

The J gene is TRBJ2-3, the V gene TRBV11-1; 8 bases align to TRBD2. Germline CDR1 and CDR2: SGHAT and FQDESV (reference sequence). CDR3 length: 16 residues. Trimming cost V 1 base and J 4 bases; bases outside gene matches: 7. In nucleotides, the CDR3 is TGTGCCAGCAGCTTAGTGGCGGGGGGAAGGGCAGATACGCAGTATTTT. Its translation is CASSLVAGGRADTQYF.

This clone was counted a single time. This rearrangement joins TRBV2 to TRBJ1-2, with D possibly being TRBD1 (6 bases). Trimming left V 8 bases short and J 2 bases short, with 15 bases between. Germline V gene data show CDR1 as SNHLY and CDR2 as FYNNEI. This CDR3 is built from 14 residues. The CDR3 nucleotides are TGTGCCAGCGAGAGGGGGAAGGTCAACTATGGCTACACCTTC. Translation gives CASERGKVNYGYTF.

This chain connects TRBV24-1 to TRBJ2-2; 10 nucleotides agree with TRBD1. The CDR3 runs 17 residues. Germline V gene lookup returns CDR1 KGHDR and CDR2 SFDVKD. V was clipped by 3 bases and J by 6 bases; unmatched bases: 9. DNA of the CDR3: TGTGCCACCAGTGATCCCAGGGGGGACAGGGGTTCCGGGGAGCTGTTTTTT. As protein: CATSDPRGDRGSGELFF.

DNA for the CDR3: TGCGCCAGCAGCCAAGGGCTAGCGGGTTTGATCACAGATACGCAGTATTTT. It yields the protein CASSQGLAGLITDTQYF. The gene calls are TRBV4-1 and TRBJ2-3; 8 nucleotides match TRBD2. The CDR3 runs to 17 residues. J gave up 2 bases and V 1 base, and 8 bases lay outside the gene matches. Germline V gives CDR1 MGHRA, CDR2 YSYEKL.

The count of this clone is one. V gene TRBV5-1 combines with J gene TRBJ1-3; D not certain. Germline lookup yields CDR1 SGHRS and CDR2 YFSETQ. The CDR3 has 14 residues. The V gene lost 0 bases and the J gene lost 4 bases, with 8 bases spanning the gap. The DNA of the CDR3 is TGCGCCAGCAGCTTGGGACTTTCAGGAAACACCATATATTTT. Protein: CASSLGLSGNTIYF.

As to this clone: Relative to the germline gene, one junction end is altered; a read error may explain this. The V call is TRBV7-7, the J call TRBJ1-1, with D hard to call. The length of the CDR3 is 14 residues. CDR1 SSHAT and CDR2 FNYEAQ come from the germline V gene (reference sequence). The CDR3 nucleotides are TGTGCTAGCAGTTCTATAGAGGTTGGCACTGAAGCTTTCTTT. It specifies CASSSIEVGTEAFF.

The chain joins TRBV24-1 to TRBJ1-5, with TRBD1 as a possible D gene (5 bases). The ends were cut back, 6 bases at V and 9 bases at J, with 17 bases in the middle. Germline loops: CDR1 KGHDR, CDR2 SFDVKD. The CDR3 extends over 14 amino acids. CDR3 sequence: CATSSSSGTLPQHF. The CDR3 bases are TGTGCCACCAGTTCTTCCTCCGGGACTCTGCCCCAGCATTTT.

About this clone itself: Other DNA sequences from this sample encode an identical CDR3 as well. The V gene is TRBV12-3 or TRBV12-4, the J gene TRBJ1-1; no firm D call. CDR3 length equals 13 residues. Trimming cost V 6 bases and J 1 base, with 9 bases left between them. Here the CDR3 reads CASSPTRNTEAFF. The CDR3 coding sequence is TGTGCCAGCAGCCCCACAAGGAACACTGAAGCTTTCTTT.

The rearrangement uses TRBV18 and TRBJ1-2; D uncertain. Per the germline V gene, CDR1 is KGHSH and CDR2 is LQKENI. The CDR3 has 16 amino acids. Trimming took off 0 bases at V and 7 bases at J, with 18 bases between the two ends. As DNA, the CDR3 is TGTGCCAGCTCACCACCCGGAGGGATGAGGGTTTCTGGCTACACCTTC. Protein product: CASSPPGGMRVSGYTF.

V usage is TRBV6-1 and J usage is TRBJ2-3; D gene ambiguous. The V and J ends lost 3 bases and 3 bases respectively, with 10 bases between them. The CDR3 covers 14 residues. Germline assignment: CDR1 MNHNS and CDR2 SASEGT. CDR3 protein: CASSDPLVTDTQYF. CDR3 nucleotides: TGTGCCAGCAGTGACCCACTCGTGACAGATACGCAGTATTTT.

CDR3 coding DNA: TGTGCTATCGGGGGGATTGGGGCCAACGTCCTGACTTTC. Translated: CAIGGIGANVLTF. The V and J genes are TRBV7-9 and TRBJ2-6, with 7 bases matching TRBD2. Germline V gene data show CDR1 as SEHNR and CDR2 as FQNEAQ (reference sequence). The CDR3 consists of 13 residues.

This clone was seen only once. The chain is built from TRBV10-3 and TRBJ2-7, with TRBD1 identical over 9 bases. Germline CDR1 reads ENHRY; CDR2 reads SYGVKD. The CDR3 contains 15 residues. J was trimmed by 3 bases and V by 0 bases; bases with no gene match: 3. In nucleotides, the CDR3 is TGTGCCATCAGTGAGTCGGCGACAGGGGGCTACGAGCAGTACTTC. It codes for CAISESATGGYEQYF.

The chain combines TRBV3-1 (or the pseudogene TRBV3-2) with TRBJ2-7, with TRBD2 as a possible D gene (6 bases). The germline V gene has CDR1 LGHDT and CDR2 YNNKEL (reference sequence). V gave up 3 bases and J gave up 6 bases, with 9 bases separating them. The CDR3 runs to 12 residues. The CDR3: CASSQAGREQYF. For the CDR3, the DNA is TGTGCCAGCAGCCAGGCGGGACGCGAGCAGTACTTC.

The J gene is TRBJ1-1, the V gene TRBV18; possible D gene TRBD1, 5 bases. V dropped 4 bases and J dropped 11 bases, with 17 bases sitting between them. The germline CDR1 and CDR2 sequences are KGHSH and LQKENI. This CDR3 is 13 amino acids long. CDR3 sequence reads: CASSLQRQGVAFF. The CDR3 DNA follows: TGTGCCAGCTCACTGCAGAGGCAGGGTGTGGCTTTCTTT.

The rearrangement joins TRBV6-2 or TRBV6-3 to TRBJ2-7; possibly TRBD2 for D (7 bases). The V gene's germline CDR1 is MNHEY and CDR2 SVGEGT. V was trimmed by 2 bases and J by 2 bases, leaving 16 bases between them. The CDR3 runs to 16 residues. CDR3 amino acids: CASSYPEGGVPYEQYF. The CDR3 DNA is TGTGCCAGCAGTTACCCGGAAGGGGGGGTACCCTACGAGCAGTACTTC.

CDR3 loop: CASSLSPGTVTEAFF. The CDR3 DNA sequence: TGTGCCAGCAGCTTGAGCCCCGGGACAGTGACTGAAGCTTTCTTT. The genes are TRBV5-5 and TRBJ1-1, with 7 bases fitting TRBD1. CDR1 SGHKS and CDR2 YYEKEE come from the germline V gene (reference sequence). The CDR3 sequence is 15 residues long. Trimming removed 1 base from V and 5 bases from J; junction bases left unmatched: 8.